These 21 T cell receptor beta chains were sequenced from one sample in a study of blood T cells in healthy people across ages. A second PCR of roughly 7 to 11 cycles used a sample-barcoded 5' primer and a J-beta primer mix. MiXCR was run by TCRdb on the 5' RACE reads, yielding one entry per CDR3 protein. The profile shows approximately 1.5 million distinct CDR3 sequences, approximately 43% of them singletons. Material: blood. These receptors were collected from a woman under 30 in good health.

Only a few counts were recorded for this clonotype. This chain connects TRBV20-1 to TRBJ2-3; D uncertain. There are 13 residues in the CDR3. V lost 1 base and J lost 0, with 5 bases in between. Germline V gene lookup returns CDR1 DFQATT and CDR2 SNEGSKA (reference sequence). The CDR3 reads CSARVQSTDTQYF. DNA for the CDR3: TGCAGTGCTAGAGTCCAAAGCACAGATACGCAGTATTTT.

There are a few counts of this clonotype. V is TRBV12-3 or TRBV12-4 and J is TRBJ2-1; D is possibly TRBD1 or TRBD2 (6 bases each). This CDR3 contains 15 residues. V dropped 5 bases and J dropped 7 bases, with 18 bases sitting between them. The CDR3, as DNA: TGTGCCAGCAGTCCACGTCCGGAGGGGGGAAATGAGCAGTTCTTC. Residues: CASSPRPEGGNEQFF.

The chain recombines TRBV6-2 or TRBV6-3 with TRBJ1-5; maybe TRBD1 (5 bases). The germline V gene has CDR1 MNHEY and CDR2 SVGEGT. The CDR3 runs 15 residues. Trimming left V 0 bases short and J 3 bases short, with 9 bases between. The CDR3 DNA reads TGTGCCAGCAGTTACTCGAAGGGGTTCAATCAGCCCCAGCATTTT. The encoded protein is CASSYSKGFNQPQHF.

The chain combines TRBV5-5 with TRBJ1-3; D remains ambiguous. Germline assignment: CDR1 SGHKS and CDR2 YYEKEE (reference sequence). V lost 10 bases, J lost 4 bases, and 0 bases lay in between. The CDR3 contains 8 residues. The CDR3 reads CAGNTIYF. CDR3 nucleotide sequence: TGTGCCGGAAACACCATATATTTT.

The chain employs TRBV14 and TRBJ1-1, with D hard to call. The CDR3 is 15 residues long. V lost 0 bases to trimming and J lost 2 bases, with 10 bases between them. CDR1 and CDR2 from the germline V gene are SGHDN and FVKESK. In nucleotides, the CDR3 is TGTGCCAGCAGCCAAGAGAAAGGGCTAAACACTGAAGCTTTCTTT. Translating it yields CASSQEKGLNTEAFF. The full variable domain, with the rest looked up from reference TRBV14 and TRBJ1-1, is EAGVTQFPSHSVIEKGQTVTLRCDPISGHDNLYWYRRVMGKEIKFLLHFVKESKQDESGMPNNRFLAERTGGTYSTLKVQPAELEDSGVYFCASSQEKGLNTEAFFGQGTRLTVV.

This clonotype was found a few times. The chain combines TRBV11-2 with TRBJ1-2; 7 positions match TRBD1. CDR1 SGHAT and CDR2 FQNNGV come from the germline V gene. The V segment lost 5 bases and the J segment 9 bases; nucleotides outside the gene matches: 9. This CDR3 contains 13 residues. CDR3 in amino acids: CASSPDRERSYTF. The CDR3 nucleotides read TGTGCCAGCAGCCCCGACAGGGAACGAAGCTACACCTTC.

The CDR3 loop is CASSPPGDGSNQPQHF. In DNA, the CDR3 is TGTGCCAGCAGTCCCCCCGGGGACGGTAGCAATCAGCCCCAGCATTTT. The chain carries TRBV25-1 and TRBJ1-5; D perhaps matches TRBD1 (5 bases). The V end lost 5 bases, the J end lost 0 bases, and 14 bases lay between the germline ends. The CDR3 consists of 16 residues. Germline V CDR1 and CDR2: MGHDK, SYGVNS.

The chain carries TRBV4-3 and TRBJ1-2; no reliable D call. There are 15 residues in the CDR3. V was cut by 0 bases and J by 1 base, with 9 bases left in between. Germline V gene sequence: CDR1 LGHNA, CDR2 YSLEER. The CDR3 protein is CASSQDKDINYGYTF. CDR3 nucleotides: TGCGCCAGCAGCCAAGATAAAGACATTAACTATGGCTACACCTTC.

This clonotype has only a few counts. CDR3 loop: CASSYPGLARNEQFF. CDR3 coding DNA: TGTGCCAGCAGTTATCCGGGACTAGCGCGGAATGAGCAGTTCTTC. The chain joins TRBV6-5 to TRBJ2-1; 10 bases are a match to TRBD2. CDR1 MNHEY and CDR2 SVGAGI come from the germline V gene. This CDR3 has 15 residues. V was pared by 3 bases and J by 7 bases, with 6 bases of the junction left unmatched.

In this sample, this clonotype turned up a few times. A junction boundary mismatches the germline segment, possibly from a read error. This CDR3 reads CASTYGRGPYSEQFF. The CDR3 DNA is TGTGCCAGCACTTACGGCAGGGGACCTTACAGTGAGCAGTTCTTC. This chain links TRBV28 with TRBJ2-1; D is possibly TRBD1 (6 bases). Germline CDR1 is MDHEN and CDR2 is SYDVKM. The CDR3 is made up of 15 amino acids.

As for this clonotype: At one boundary the junction diverges from the germline segment, which might be a read error. The chain recombines TRBV7-8 with TRBJ2-4; D possibly corresponds to TRBD2 (5 bases). The germline V gene has CDR1 SGHVS and CDR2 FQNEAQ. The CDR3 is 15 residues long. CDR3 nucleotides: TGTGCCGGCAGCGCCCCGGGAAAAGCCAAAAACATTCAGTACTTC. Encoded protein: CAGSAPGKAKNIQYF. Together with reference TRBV7-8 and TRBJ2-4, the CDR3 gives the full variable domain: GAGVSQSPRYKVAKRGQDVALRCDPISGHVSLFWYQQALGQGPEFLTYFQNEAQLDKSGLPSDRFFAERPEGSVSTLKIQRTQQEDSAVYLCAGSAPGKAKNIQYFGAGTRLSVL.

A single count supports this clonotype. The chain carries TRBV5-1 and TRBJ2-7, with 11 bases fitting TRBD1. CDR1 SGHRS and CDR2 YFSETQ come from the germline V gene. Trimming at V came to 4 bases and at J to 3 bases, leaving 9 bases not matched to a gene. This CDR3 region has 16 residues. CDR3 amino acids: CASSPRTGGVSYEQYF. CDR3 DNA sequence: TGCGCCAGCAGCCCGCGGACAGGGGGCGTCAGCTACGAGCAGTACTTC.

Here the CDR3 reads CSAGGTEDSYNEQFF. For the CDR3, the DNA is TGCAGCGCTGGGGGGACAGAGGATTCCTACAATGAGCAGTTCTTC. The rearrangement uses TRBV29-1 and TRBJ2-1; TRBD1 is a possible D gene (7 bases). The CDR3 contains 15 residues. The V gene's germline CDR1 is SQVTM and CDR2 ANQGSEA. V lost 7 bases and J 1 base, leaving 17 bases between the germline ends.

This clonotype was counted between two and nine times. This chain connects TRBV5-1 to TRBJ2-7; no clear D gene. CDR1 and CDR2 (germline): SGHRS, YFSETQ. The CDR3 spans 13 residues. V gave up 3 bases and J gave up 2 bases, with 9 bases separating them. The chain's CDR3 is CASSYRSAYEQYF. The CDR3 DNA reads as TGCGCCAGCAGCTATCGATCAGCCTACGAGCAGTACTTC.

The chain uses TRBV4-3 and TRBJ2-1; D may be TRBD2 (5 bases). There are 15 residues in the CDR3. Germline CDR1 is LGHNA and CDR2 is YSLEER. V was cut by 1 base and J by 10 bases, with 17 bases left in between. The CDR3 DNA reads as TGCGCCAGCAGCCAAGCCCAACGTGGAGGCTACGAGCAGTTCTTC. Translating it yields CASSQAQRGGYEQFF.

The V and J genes are TRBV5-6 and TRBJ2-7, with D possibly being TRBD1 or TRBD2 (5 bases each). Germline V gene sequence: CDR1 SGHDT, CDR2 YYEEEE. CDR3 length: 14 amino acids. V shed 4 bases and J shed 3 bases, with 14 bases lying between them. CDR3 DNA: TGTGCCAGCAGCGCGTCTGGGGGAAACTACGAGCAGTACTTC. This encodes CASSASGGNYEQYF.

This clonotype came up a few times. The V and J genes are TRBV10-3 and TRBJ2-7; 7 nucleotides line up with TRBD2. With V trimmed by 5 bases and J by 4 bases, 8 bases remained unmatched. The germline V gene has CDR1 ENHRY and CDR2 SYGVKD. The CDR3 is made up of 14 amino acids. CDR3 region: CAISTASGAYEQYF. CDR3 sequence (DNA): TGTGCCATCAGTACGGCTAGCGGTGCTTACGAGCAGTACTTC.

V is TRBV12-3 or TRBV12-4 and J is TRBJ2-7; TRBD1 matches at 7 bases. V lost 6 bases, J lost 0 bases, and 5 bases stayed unmatched. The CDR3 sequence is 14 residues long. CDR3 sequence (DNA): TGTGCCAGCAGACAGGGACAGAGCTCCTACGAGCAGTACTTC. It is translated as CASRQGQSSYEQYF.

This clonotype has just a few counts. The chain combines TRBV12-3 or TRBV12-4 with TRBJ1-2, with D tentatively TRBD1 (6 bases). V shed 8 bases and J shed 7 bases, with 17 bases lying between them. The CDR3 runs 13 residues. The chain's CDR3 is CASHRAGYFGYTF. The CDR3 DNA follows: TGTGCCAGCCACAGGGCAGGGTATTTTGGCTACACCTTC.

This chain uses TRBV20-1 with TRBJ2-1; possibly TRBD1 for D (6 bases). The CDR3 length is 12 residues. V was cut by 5 bases and J by 6 bases, with 11 bases left in between. The germline gives CDR1 DFQATT, CDR2 SNEGSKA (reference sequence). CDR3 sequence reads: CSAPRDTNEQFF. In DNA form, the CDR3 reads TGCAGTGCTCCCCGGGACACCAATGAGCAGTTCTTC.

V usage is TRBV27 and J usage is TRBJ2-1; a possible D gene is TRBD2 (5 bases). Germline V gives CDR1 MNHEY, CDR2 SMNVEV (reference sequence). V lost 8 bases and J 4 bases, leaving 9 bases between the germline ends. The CDR3 runs 12 residues. DNA of the CDR3: TGTGCCAGCGCCCGGGGTTACAATGAGCAGTTCTTC. Translation: CASARGYNEQFF.